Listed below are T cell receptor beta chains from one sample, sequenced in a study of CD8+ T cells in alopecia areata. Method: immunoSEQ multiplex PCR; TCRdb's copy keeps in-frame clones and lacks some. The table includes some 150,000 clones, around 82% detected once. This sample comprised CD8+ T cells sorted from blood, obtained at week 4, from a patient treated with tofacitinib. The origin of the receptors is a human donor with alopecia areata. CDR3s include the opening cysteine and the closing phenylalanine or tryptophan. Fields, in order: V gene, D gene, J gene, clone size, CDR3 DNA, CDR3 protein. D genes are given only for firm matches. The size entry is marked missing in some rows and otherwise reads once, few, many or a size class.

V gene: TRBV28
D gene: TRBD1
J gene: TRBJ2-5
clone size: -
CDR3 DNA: TGTGCCAGCAGTTCCGCGACAGGGGAAGAGACCCAGTACTTC
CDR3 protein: CASSSATGEETQYF

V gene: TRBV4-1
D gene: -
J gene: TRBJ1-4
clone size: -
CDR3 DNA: TGCGCCAGCAGCCAAGATCCCGGGTTTCGTGAAAAACTGTTTTTT
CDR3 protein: CASSQDPGFREKLFF

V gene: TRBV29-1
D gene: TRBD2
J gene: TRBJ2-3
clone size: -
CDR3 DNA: TGCAGCGTTGAACTCAGCGGGGGGGCTCAGGATACGCAGTATTTT
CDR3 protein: CSVELSGGAQDTQYF

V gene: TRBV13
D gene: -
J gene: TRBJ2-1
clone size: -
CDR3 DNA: TGTGCCAGCAGCTTCGGGGTGGGGAATGAGCAGTTCTTC
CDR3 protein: CASSFGVGNEQFF

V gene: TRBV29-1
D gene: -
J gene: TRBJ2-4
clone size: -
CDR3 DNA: TGCAGCGTAATATCGATTCGGGGACCAGAGGGGGACATTCAGTACTTC
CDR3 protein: CSVISIRGPEGDIQYF

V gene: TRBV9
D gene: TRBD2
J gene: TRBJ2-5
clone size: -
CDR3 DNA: TGTGCCAGCAGCTCGGGAGGGGGGTCGAGGGAGACCCAGTACTTC
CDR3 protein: CASSSGGGSRETQYF

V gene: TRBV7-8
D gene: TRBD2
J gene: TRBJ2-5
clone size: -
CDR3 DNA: TGTGCCAGCAGCGGACTAGAGAAGACCCAGTACTTC
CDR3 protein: CASSGLEKTQYF

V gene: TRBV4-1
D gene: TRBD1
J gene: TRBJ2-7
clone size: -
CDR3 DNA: TGCGCCAGCAGCCAAGATGGGGACAGGGGTTCCTACGAGCAGTACTTC
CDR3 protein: CASSQDGDRGSYEQYF

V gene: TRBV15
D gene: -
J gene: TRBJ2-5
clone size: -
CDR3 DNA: TGTGCCACCAGCAGAGCCGACAGGCCCCAAGAGACCCAGTACTTC
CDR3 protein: CATSRADRPQETQYF

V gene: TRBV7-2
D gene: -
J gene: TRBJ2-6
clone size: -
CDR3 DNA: TGTGCCAGCAGCTCGGGACCCTACTCTGGGGCCAACGTCCTGACTTTC
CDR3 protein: CASSSGPYSGANVLTF

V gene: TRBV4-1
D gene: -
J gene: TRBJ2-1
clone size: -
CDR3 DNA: TGCGCCAGCAGGACCTACAATGAGCAGTTCTTC
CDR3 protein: CASRTYNEQFF

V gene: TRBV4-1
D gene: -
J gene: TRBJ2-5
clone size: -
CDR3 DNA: TGCGCCAGCAGCCAAGATCCCGACCAACAAGAGACCCAGTACTTC
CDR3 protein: CASSQDPDQQETQYF

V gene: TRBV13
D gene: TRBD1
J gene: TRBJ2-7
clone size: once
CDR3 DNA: TGTGCCAGCAGTTCCAGGGGGCTGGACGAGCAGTACTTC
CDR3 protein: CASSSRGLDEQYF

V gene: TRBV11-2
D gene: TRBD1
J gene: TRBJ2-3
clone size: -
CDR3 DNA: TGTGCCAGCAGCCAAACAGGGGCCGCAGATACGCAGTATTTT
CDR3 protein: CASSQTGAADTQYF

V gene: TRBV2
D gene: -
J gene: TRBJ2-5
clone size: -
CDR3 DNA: TGTGCCAGCAGTGAGGGACTTGAAGAGACCCAGTACTTC
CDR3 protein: CASSEGLEETQYF

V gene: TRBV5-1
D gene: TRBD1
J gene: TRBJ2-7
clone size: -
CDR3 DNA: TGCGCCAGCAGCTTGGGGACAGGGAACTACGAGCAGTACTTC
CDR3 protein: CASSLGTGNYEQYF

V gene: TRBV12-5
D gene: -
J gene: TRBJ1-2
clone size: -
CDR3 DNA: TGTGCTAGTGGTTTGGTACTCCGAACAGGAGGGGATGGCTACACCTTC
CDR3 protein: CASGLVLRTGGDGYTF

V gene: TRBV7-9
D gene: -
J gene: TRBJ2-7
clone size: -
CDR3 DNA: TGTGCCAGCAGCTTAGGGTCTTCGGGCTACGAGCAGTACTTC
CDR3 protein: CASSLGSSGYEQYF

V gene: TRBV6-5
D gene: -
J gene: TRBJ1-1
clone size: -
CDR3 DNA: TGTGCCAGCAGTTCCATGTCCTACCGGGAAGCTTTCTTT
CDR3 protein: CASSSMSYREAFF

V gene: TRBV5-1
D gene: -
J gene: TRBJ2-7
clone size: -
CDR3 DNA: TGCGCCAGCAGCTTGGAAGGCAGTTTCTACGAGCAGTACTTC
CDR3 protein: CASSLEGSFYEQYF

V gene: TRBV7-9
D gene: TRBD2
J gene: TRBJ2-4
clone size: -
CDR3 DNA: TGTGCCAGCAGCACGACCGGGACTAGTGGGAAAAACATTCAGTACTTC
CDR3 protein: CASSTTGTSGKNIQYF

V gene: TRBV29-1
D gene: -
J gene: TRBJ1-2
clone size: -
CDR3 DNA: TGCAGCGTTGGGGGGGGCTATGGCTACACCTTC
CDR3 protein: CSVGGGYGYTF

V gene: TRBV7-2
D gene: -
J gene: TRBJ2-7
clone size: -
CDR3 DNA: TGTGCCAGCAGCTCAAGGGGCAGGGAGCAGTACTTC
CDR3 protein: CASSSRGREQYF

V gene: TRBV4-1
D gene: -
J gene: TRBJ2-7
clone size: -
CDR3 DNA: TGCGCCAGCAGCCATTCCAAAGACTCCTACGAGCAGTACTTC
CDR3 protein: CASSHSKDSYEQYF

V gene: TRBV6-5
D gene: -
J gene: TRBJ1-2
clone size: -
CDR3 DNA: TGTGCCAGCAGTCCCGGGGGGAGTAACTATGGCTACACCTTC
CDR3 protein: CASSPGGSNYGYTF

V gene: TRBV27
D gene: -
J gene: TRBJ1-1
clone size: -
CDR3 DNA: TGTGCCAGCAGTCCACCAGGAGCTGAAGCTTTCTTT
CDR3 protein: CASSPPGAEAFF

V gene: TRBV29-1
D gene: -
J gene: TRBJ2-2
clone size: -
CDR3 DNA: TGCAGCGTTGGGGACCCACCCCCCGGGGAGCTGTTTTTT
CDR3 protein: CSVGDPPPGELFF

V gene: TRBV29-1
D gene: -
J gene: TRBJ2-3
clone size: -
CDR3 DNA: TGCAGCGGCACAGGGGGGGTCACAGATACGCAGTATTTT
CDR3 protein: CSGTGGVTDTQYF

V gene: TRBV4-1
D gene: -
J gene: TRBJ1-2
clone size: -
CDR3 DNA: TGCGCCAGCAGCCACAGTAATACAGGGAGACCTAACTATGGCTACACCTTC
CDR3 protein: CASSHSNTGRPNYGYTF

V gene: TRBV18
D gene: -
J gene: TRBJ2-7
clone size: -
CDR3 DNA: TGTGCCAGCTCACGCGATCTGGGGGGGCGCGGAGAGCAGTACTTC
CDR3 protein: CASSRDLGGRGEQYF

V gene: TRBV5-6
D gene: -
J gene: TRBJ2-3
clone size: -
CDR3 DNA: TGTGCCAGCAGCGTGGGGGGAGGCACAGATACGCAGTATTTT
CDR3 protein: CASSVGGGTDTQYF

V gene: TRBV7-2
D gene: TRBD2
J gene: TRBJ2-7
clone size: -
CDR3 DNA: TGTGCCAGCAGCTATATAGCGGGGGGGCCCTACGAGCAGTACTTC
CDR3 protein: CASSYIAGGPYEQYF

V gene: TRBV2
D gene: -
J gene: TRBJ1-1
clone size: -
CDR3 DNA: TGTGCCACTCCGCCCCCGGGGAGGCCCACTGAAGCTTTCTTT
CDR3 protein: CATPPPGRPTEAFF

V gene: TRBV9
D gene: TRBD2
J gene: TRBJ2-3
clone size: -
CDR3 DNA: TGTGCCAGCAGCGTTTTTAGCGGGGAGACCAGCACAGATACGCAGTATTTT
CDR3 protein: CASSVFSGETSTDTQYF

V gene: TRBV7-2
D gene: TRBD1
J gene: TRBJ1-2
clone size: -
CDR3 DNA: TGTGCCAGCAGCGCAAGACAGGGGCAGCTTGGCTACACCTTC
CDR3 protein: CASSARQGQLGYTF